Listed below are T cell receptor beta chains from one sample, sequenced in a study. This table comes from immunoSEQ multiplex PCR, and its TCRdb copy is limited to in-frame clones, with some not included. Of around 54,000 clones listed, approximately 93% are singletons. The specimen sequenced was PBMCs. The receptors originated from a man aged 35 to 55 with rheumatoid arthritis. Each CDR3 is given without its conserved first and last residue.

j_call v_call cdr3_aa
TRBJ1-1 TRBV18 ASSLWAGGVEAF
TRBJ1-1 TRBV5-4 ASSLVSFTLNTEAF
TRBJ2-7 TRBV10-3 AIGDSSSYEQY
TRBJ2-1 TRBV4-2 ASSQVREGLNEQF
TRBJ2-7 TRBV5-6 ASSLAIGLAGTYEQY
TRBJ1-4 TRBV28 ATVGLRAARGEKLF
TRBJ2-1 TRBV5-1 ASSPEGLAGLNEQF
TRBJ1-5 TRBV7-8 ASSLNFPGSNQPQH
TRBJ1-1 TRBV3-1/TRBV3-2 ASSQEKGDTEAF
TRBJ2-7 TRBV5-6 ASSSYDTGSYEQY
TRBJ2-6 TRBV28 ASLKRPGRSGANVLT
TRBJ2-7 TRBV6-5 ASSYSAGAMYEQY
TRBJ2-2 TRBV24-1 ATSDFRREGRTGELF
TRBJ1-6 TRBV7-3 ASSLTAGRDNSPLH
TRBJ1-5 TRBV19 ASSISVVSNQPQH
TRBJ1-2 TRBV5-4 ASSLGMGQGSGYT
TRBJ2-3 TRBV5-1 ASREPSTDTQY
TRBJ2-1 TRBV27 ASTSARIDEQF
TRBJ2-2 TRBV5-1 ASSLDGLSSVNTGELF
TRBJ2-1 TRBV5-1 ASSWVEGQGNNEQF